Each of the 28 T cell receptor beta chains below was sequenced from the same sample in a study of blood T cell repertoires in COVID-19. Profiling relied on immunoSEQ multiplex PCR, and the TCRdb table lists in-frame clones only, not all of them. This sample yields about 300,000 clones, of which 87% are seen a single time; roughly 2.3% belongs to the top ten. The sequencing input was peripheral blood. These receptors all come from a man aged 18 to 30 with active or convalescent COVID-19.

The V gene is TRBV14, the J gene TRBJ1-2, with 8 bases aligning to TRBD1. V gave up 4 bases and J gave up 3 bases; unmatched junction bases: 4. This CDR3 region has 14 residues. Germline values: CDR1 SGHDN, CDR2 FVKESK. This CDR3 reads CASSRRGLDYGYTF. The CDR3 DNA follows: TGTGCCAGCAGCCGCAGGGGGCTCGACTATGGCTACACCTTC.

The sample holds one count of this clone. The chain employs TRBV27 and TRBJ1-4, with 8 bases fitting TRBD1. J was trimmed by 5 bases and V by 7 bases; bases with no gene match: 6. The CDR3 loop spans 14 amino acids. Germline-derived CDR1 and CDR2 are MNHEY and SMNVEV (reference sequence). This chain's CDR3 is CASTNRDRNEKLFF. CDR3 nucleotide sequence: TGTGCCAGCACTAACCGGGACAGGAATGAAAAACTGTTTTTT.

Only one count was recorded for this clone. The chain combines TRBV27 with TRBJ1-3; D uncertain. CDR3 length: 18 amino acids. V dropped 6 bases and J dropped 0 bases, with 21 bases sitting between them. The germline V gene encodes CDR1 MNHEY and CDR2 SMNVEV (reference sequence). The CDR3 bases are TGTGCCAGCAGCCCCTCGTTACCGGGTCCCATCTCTGGAAACACCATATATTTT. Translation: CASSPSLPGPISGNTIYF.

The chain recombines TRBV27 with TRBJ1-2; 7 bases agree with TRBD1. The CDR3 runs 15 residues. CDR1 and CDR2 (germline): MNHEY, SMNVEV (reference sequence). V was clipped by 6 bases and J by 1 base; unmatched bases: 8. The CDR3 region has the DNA TGTGCCAGCAGATCCAGCCGGGACAGTAACTATGGCTACACCTTC. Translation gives CASRSSRDSNYGYTF.

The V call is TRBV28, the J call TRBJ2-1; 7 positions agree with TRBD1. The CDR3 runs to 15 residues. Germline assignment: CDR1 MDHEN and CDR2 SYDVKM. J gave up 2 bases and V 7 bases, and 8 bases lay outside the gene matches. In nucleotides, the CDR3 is TGTGCCAGCATCCCCGGGACAGCCACCTACAATGAGCAGTTCTTC. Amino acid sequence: CASIPGTATYNEQFF.

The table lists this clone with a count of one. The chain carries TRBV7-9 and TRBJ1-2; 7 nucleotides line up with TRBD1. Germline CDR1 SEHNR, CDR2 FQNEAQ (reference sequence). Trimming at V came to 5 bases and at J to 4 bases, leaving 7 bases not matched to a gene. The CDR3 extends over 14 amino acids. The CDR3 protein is CASSQTGATYGYTF. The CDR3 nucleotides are TGTGCCAGCAGCCAAACAGGGGCTACCTATGGCTACACCTTC.

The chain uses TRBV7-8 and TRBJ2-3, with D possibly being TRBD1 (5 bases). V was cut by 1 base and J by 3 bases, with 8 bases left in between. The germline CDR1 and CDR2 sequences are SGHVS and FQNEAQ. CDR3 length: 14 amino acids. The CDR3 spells CASSLVPGTDTQYF. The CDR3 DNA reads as TGTGCCAGCAGCTTAGTTCCAGGGACAGATACGCAGTATTTT. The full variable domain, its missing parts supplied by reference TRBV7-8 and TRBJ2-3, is GAGVSQSPRYKVAKRGQDVALRCDPISGHVSLFWYQQALGQGPEFLTYFQNEAQLDKSGLPSDRFFAERPEGSVSTLKIQRTQQEDSAVYLCASSLVPGTDTQYFGPGTRLTVL.

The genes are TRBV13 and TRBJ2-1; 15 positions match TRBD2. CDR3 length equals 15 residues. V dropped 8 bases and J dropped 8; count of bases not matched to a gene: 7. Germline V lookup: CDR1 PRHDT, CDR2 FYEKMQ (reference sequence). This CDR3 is CASRLGLAGGDEQFF. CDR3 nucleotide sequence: TGTGCCAGCCGCCTGGGACTAGCGGGAGGCGATGAGCAGTTCTTC.

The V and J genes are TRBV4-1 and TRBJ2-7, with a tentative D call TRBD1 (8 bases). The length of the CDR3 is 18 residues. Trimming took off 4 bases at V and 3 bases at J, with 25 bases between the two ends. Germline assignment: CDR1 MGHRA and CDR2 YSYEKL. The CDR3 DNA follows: TGCGCCAGCAGCCCGGGAGGAGCTACCGGCAGGGGGCACTACGAGCAGTACTTC. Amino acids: CASSPGGATGRGHYEQYF.

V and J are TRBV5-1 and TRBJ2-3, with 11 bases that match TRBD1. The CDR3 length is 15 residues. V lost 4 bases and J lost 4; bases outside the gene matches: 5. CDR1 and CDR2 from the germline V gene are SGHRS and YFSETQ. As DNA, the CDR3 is TGCGCCAGCAGCGGTGGACAGGGGGCTGCAGATACGCAGTATTTT. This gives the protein CASSGGQGAADTQYF.

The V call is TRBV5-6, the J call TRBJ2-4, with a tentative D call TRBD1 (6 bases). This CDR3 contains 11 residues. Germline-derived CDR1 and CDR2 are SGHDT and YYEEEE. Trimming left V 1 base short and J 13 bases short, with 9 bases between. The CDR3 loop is CASSLRDNQYF. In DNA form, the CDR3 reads TGTGCCAGCAGCTTGAGGGACAACCAGTACTTC.

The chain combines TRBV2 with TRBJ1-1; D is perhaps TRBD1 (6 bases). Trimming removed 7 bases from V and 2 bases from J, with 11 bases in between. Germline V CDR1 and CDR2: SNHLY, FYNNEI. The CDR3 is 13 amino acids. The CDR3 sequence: CASTLTGNTEAFF. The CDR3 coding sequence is TGTGCCAGCACCTTGACAGGCAACACTGAAGCTTTCTTT.

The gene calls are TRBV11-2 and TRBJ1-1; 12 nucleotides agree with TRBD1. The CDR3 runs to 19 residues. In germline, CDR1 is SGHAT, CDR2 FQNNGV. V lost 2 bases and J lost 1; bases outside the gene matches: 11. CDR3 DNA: TGTGCCAGCAGCTTAATTTCGGCCGGGACAGGGGGCCGGAACACTGAAGCTTTCTTT. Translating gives CASSLISAGTGGRNTEAFF.

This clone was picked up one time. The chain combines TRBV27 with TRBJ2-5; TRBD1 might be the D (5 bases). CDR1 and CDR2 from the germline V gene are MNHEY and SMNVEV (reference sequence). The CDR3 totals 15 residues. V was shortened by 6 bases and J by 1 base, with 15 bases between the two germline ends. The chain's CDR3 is CASSPSRQSQETQYF. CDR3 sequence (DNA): TGTGCCAGCAGCCCTTCACGACAGTCCCAAGAGACCCAGTACTTC.

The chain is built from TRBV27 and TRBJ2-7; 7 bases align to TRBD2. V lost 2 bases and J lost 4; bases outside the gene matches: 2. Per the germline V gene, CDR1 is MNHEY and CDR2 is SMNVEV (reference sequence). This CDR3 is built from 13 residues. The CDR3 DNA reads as TGTGCCAGCAGTTTAGGGGGAGGGTACGAGCAGTACTTC. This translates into CASSLGGGYEQYF.

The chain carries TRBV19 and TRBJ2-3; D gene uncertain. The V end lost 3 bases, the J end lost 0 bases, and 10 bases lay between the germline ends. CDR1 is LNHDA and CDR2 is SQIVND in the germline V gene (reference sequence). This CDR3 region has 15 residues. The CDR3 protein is CASSISATSTDTQYF. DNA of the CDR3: TGTGCCAGTAGTATCTCCGCCACTAGCACAGATACGCAGTATTTT.

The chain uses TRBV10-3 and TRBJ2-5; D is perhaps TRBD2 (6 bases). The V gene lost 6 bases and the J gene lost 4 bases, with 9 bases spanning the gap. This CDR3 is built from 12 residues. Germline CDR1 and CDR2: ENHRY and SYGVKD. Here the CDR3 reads CAIRGTAETQYF. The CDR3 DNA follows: TGTGCCATCAGAGGGACTGCAGAGACCCAGTACTTC.

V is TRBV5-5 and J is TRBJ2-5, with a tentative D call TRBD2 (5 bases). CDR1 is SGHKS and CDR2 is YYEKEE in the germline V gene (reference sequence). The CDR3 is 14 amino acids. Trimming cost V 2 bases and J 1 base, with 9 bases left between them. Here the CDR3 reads CASSLGRLQETQYF. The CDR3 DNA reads TGTGCCAGCAGCTTAGGGAGACTCCAAGAGACCCAGTACTTC.

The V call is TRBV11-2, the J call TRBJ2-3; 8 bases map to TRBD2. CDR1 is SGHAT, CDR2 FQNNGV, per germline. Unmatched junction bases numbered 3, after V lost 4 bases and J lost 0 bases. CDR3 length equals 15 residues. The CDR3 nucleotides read TGTGCCAGCAGCTACGGGGGGGGCAGCACAGATACGCAGTATTTT. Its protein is CASSYGGGSTDTQYF.

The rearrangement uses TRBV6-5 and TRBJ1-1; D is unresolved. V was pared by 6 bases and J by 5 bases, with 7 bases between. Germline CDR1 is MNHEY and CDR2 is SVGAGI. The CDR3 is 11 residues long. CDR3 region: CASSSGTEAFF. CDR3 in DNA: TGTGCCAGCAGCTCCGGGACTGAAGCTTTCTTT.

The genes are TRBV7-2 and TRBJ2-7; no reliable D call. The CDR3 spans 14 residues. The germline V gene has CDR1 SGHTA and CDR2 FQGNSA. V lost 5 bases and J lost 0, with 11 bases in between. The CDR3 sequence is CASSPMGRSYEQYF. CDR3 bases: TGTGCCAGCAGCCCCATGGGCCGCTCCTACGAGCAGTACTTC.

The CDR3 coding sequence is TGTGCCAGCTCACCAAATTCCCCCAGGGATGATGGCTACACCTTC. Its translation: CASSPNSPRDDGYTF. The chain carries TRBV18 and TRBJ1-2; possibly TRBD1 for D (5 bases). From germline, CDR1 is KGHSH and CDR2 LQKENI. The CDR3 has 15 amino acids. V shed 2 bases and J shed 6 bases, with 16 bases lying between them.

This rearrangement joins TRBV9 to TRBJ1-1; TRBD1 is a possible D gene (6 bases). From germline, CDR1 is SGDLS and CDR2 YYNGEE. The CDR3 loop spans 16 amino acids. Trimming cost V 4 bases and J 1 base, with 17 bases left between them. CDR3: CASSPYRVTRNTEAFF. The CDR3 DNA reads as TGTGCCAGCAGCCCGTACAGGGTCACTCGGAACACTGAAGCTTTCTTT.

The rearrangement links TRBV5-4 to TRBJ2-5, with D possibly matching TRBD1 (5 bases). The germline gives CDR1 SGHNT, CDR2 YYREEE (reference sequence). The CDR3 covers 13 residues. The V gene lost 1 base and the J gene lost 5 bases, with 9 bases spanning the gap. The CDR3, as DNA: TGTGCCAGCAGCTTGCGTTCAGGGGAGACCCAGTACTTC. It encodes CASSLRSGETQYF.

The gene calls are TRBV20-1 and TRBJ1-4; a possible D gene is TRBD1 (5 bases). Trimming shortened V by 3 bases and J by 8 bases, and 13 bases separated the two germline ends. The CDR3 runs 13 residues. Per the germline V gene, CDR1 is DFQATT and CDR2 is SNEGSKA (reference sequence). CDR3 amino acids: CSASRQRREKLFF. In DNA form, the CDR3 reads TGCAGTGCTAGTCGACAGCGACGGGAAAAACTGTTTTTT.

The CDR3 DNA follows: TGTGCCAGTAGACCTCGGGGGGTATCGAAAGATTCACCCCTCCACTTT. This encodes CASRPRGVSKDSPLHF. The chain has TRBV19 and TRBJ1-6; D possibly corresponds to TRBD1 (5 bases). The V end was cut by 6 bases, the J end by 8 bases, with 20 bases between. The CDR3 has 16 amino acids. CDR1 and CDR2 from the germline V gene are LNHDA and SQIVND (reference sequence). Together with reference TRBV19 and TRBJ1-6, the CDR3 gives the full variable domain: DGGITQSPKYLFRKEGQNVTLSCEQNLNHDAMYWYRQDPGQGLRLIYYSQIVNDFQKGDIAEGYSVSREKKESFPLTVTSAQKNPTAFYLCASRPRGVSKDSPLHFGNGTRLTVT.

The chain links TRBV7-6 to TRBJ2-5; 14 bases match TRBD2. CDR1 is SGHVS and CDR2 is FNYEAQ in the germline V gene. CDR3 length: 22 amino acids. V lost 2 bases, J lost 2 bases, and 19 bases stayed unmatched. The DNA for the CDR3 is TGTGCCAGCAGCTTACGCAGACCCCTAAGGACTAGCGGGGGGACCCCACAAGAGACCCAGTACTTC. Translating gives CASSLRRPLRTSGGTPQETQYF.

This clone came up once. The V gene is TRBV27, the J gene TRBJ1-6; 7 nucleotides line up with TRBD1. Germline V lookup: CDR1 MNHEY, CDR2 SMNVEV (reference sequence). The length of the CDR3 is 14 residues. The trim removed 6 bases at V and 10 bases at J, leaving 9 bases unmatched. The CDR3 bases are TGTGCCAGCAGCCTGACAGGGTTGAGGTCACCCCTCCACTTT. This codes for CASSLTGLRSPLHF.